The source of this TCR beta chain is a study of shared clonotypes between healthy human individuals. The length of the CDR3 is 15 residues. V lost 0 bases, J lost 2 bases, and 9 bases lay in between. In germline, CDR1 is SGHRS, CDR2 YFSETQ. A note on this clone: The antigen is not known.

The method was immunoSEQ multiplex PCR; TCRdb's version includes in-frame clones alone and lacks a portion of them. The sample lists hundreds of thousands of clones, 55% to 75% occurring once. Points from the study as a whole: When naive CD4 clonotypes were compared across several donors, approximately 5% were shared. Sampling included only blood; tissue repertoires likely differ. For sorted subsets, rarefaction showed incomplete sequencing despite large depth.

Material for sequencing was memory CD4+ T cells sorted from blood. Stated subset: CD45RA-negative fraction. This TCR derives from a woman aged 25-40 years in good health. The gene calls are TRBV5-1 and TRBJ1-5; no firm D call. This chain's CDR3 is CASSLEGLGNQPQHF. The CDR3 DNA sequence: TGCGCCAGCAGCTTGGAAGGGCTGGGCAATCAGCCCCAGCATTTT.